This T cell receptor beta chain was identified during a study of CD8+CD57+ T cells in acquired aplastic anemia. Genomic DNA served as template for TCR beta VDJ and CDR3 profiling. TCRdb reanalysed the reads using MiXCR and keeps one entry per CDR3 protein. The sample includes 150,000 to 200,000 distinct CDR3 sequences, around half seen only once; the top ten take under 40%. Whole-study findings and limits: The number of CD8+ CDR3 sequences shared by patients and controls was twenty-nine.

All sequencing subjects had displayed CD8+CD57+ cell expansion on flow cytometry. Trimming cost V 0 bases and J 7 bases, with 13 bases left between them. The CDR3 is made up of 15 amino acids. Germline assignment: CDR1 LGHNA and CDR2 YSLEER. This clonotype was observed many times. Antigen: not known. The chain carries TRBV4-3 and TRBJ1-5, with D tentatively TRBD1 (6 bases). Sequenced input: sorted CD4+, CD8+, or CD8+CD57+ T cells (not recorded which) from PBMCs. The TCR originated in a human donor with aplastic anemia. For the CDR3, the DNA is TGCGCCAGCAGCCAAGATCGGGACAAAGTCCAGCCCCAGCATTTT. Protein product: CASSQDRDKVQPQHF.